Detailed here is one T cell receptor beta chain. What it recognizes is unknown. These data are taken from a study of T cell clones after liver transplantation. Turning to the study itself: Pre-transplant mixed lymphocyte reactions yielded third-party-reactive TCRbeta sequences as comparators for graft-donor-reactive sequences. Tolerance: complete withdrawal held at least one year, liver enzymes staying within twice normal. Study-wide findings and caveats: Migration into the graft, not deletion, may explain lost graft donor-reactive T cells.

Sequencing of dividing CFSE-low cells from the MLR defined alloreactive TCRbeta sequences. Pre-transplant recipient cells met graft donor PBMCs, splenocytes, lymph-node cells, or third-party PBMCs. Clones were read by immunoSEQ multiplex PCR, and TCRdb kept only the in-frame ones, dropping some. Among 200 to 250 clones listed, around half were seen once. The V and J ends lost 4 bases and 4 bases, in that order; junction bases with no gene match: 0. CDR1 MDHEN and CDR2 SYDVKM come from the germline V gene. This CDR3 is built from 13 residues. The TCR originated in a human patient who received a liver transplant. Part of the T cell pool may stem from the graft donor. The chain uses TRBV28 and TRBJ2-2, with TRBD1 identical over 7 bases. Input material: CD8+ T cells from cultured PBMCs. The CDR3 sequence: CASSYRGTGELFF. Here the CDR3 DNA reads TGTGCCAGCAGTTACAGGGGCACCGGGGAGCTGTTTTTT.